The source of this T cell receptor (beta chain) is a study of blood T cells in healthy people across ages. The study's findings and limits: It was the long-lived donors that had more naive CD4+ cells and higher diversity than aged donors.

The germline V and J ends were trimmed by 0 bases and 1 base, with 13 bases remaining between them. The CDR3 runs to 16 residues. Germline V gene data show CDR1 as SGHRS and CDR2 as YFSETQ. A second about 7 to 11 cycle PCR used barcoded and J-beta primers. Tags on each cDNA molecule came from a template-switch adaptor with 12 random nucleotides. In TCRdb, the 5' RACE reads were re-called with MiXCR into one record per CDR3 protein. The data show more than 1,400,000 distinct CDR3 sequences, with roughly 40% seen just once and roughly 7.7% held by the top ten. Remarks on this clonotype: Its antigen is undetermined.

Source material: blood. This TCR was sampled from a woman under 30 in good health. J is TRBJ1-2 and V is TRBV5-1; D gene ambiguous. The CDR3 region is CASSLEGVAFNYGYTF. The CDR3 nucleotides read TGCGCCAGCAGCTTGGAGGGCGTCGCCTTTAACTATGGCTACACCTTC.